The 32 T cell receptor beta chains presented below share a single source sample, sequenced in a study of blood T cell repertoires in COVID-19. Assay used: immunoSEQ multiplex PCR; TCRdb lists only in-frame clones, some missing. The sample shows around 120,000 clones, approximately 80% of them seen only once. Sample: peripheral blood. These receptors all stem from a man aged 70-80 years with active or convalescent COVID-19.

The V call is TRBV18, the J call TRBJ2-7; 7 bases are a match to TRBD1. Losses at the gene ends were 2 bases for V and 4 bases for J; bases not matched to a gene: 11. Germline V lookup: CDR1 KGHSH, CDR2 LQKENI. The CDR3 extends over 16 amino acids. The CDR3 reads CASSPGDSAVSYEQYF. The CDR3 DNA sequence: TGTGCCAGCTCACCAGGGGACAGCGCGGTCTCTTACGAGCAGTACTTC.

This sequence joins TRBV10-2 and TRBJ2-5; possible D gene TRBD2, 6 bases. V lost 6 bases to trimming and J lost 5 bases, with 13 bases between them. The CDR3 is 13 amino acids. Germline CDR1 reads WSHSY; CDR2 reads SAAADI. CDR3: CASSSGEGETQYF. The CDR3 nucleotides read TGCGCCAGCAGCTCGGGGGAAGGGGAGACCCAGTACTTC.

This clone has only one observation. The rearrangement joins TRBV5-4 to TRBJ2-3, with 11 bases lining up with TRBD1. CDR3 length: 14 amino acids. Germline CDR1 SGHNT, CDR2 YYREEE (reference sequence). The junction had 1 base not matched to a gene; V was cut back by 7 bases and J by 0 bases. CDR3 protein: CASRDRGSTDTQYF. CDR3 DNA sequence: TGTGCCAGCCGGGACAGGGGGAGCACAGATACGCAGTATTTT.

This clone was seen more than once but under ten times. The chain couples TRBV7-9 to TRBJ1-1; 7 bases agree with TRBD1. The CDR3 is 15 residues long. Germline CDR1 SEHNR, CDR2 FQNEAQ (reference sequence). J was trimmed by 1 base and V by 2 bases; bases with no gene match: 4. Written as DNA, the CDR3 is TGTGCCAGCAGCTTATATGGGGACAGGAACACTGAAGCTTTCTTT. Translated, it gives CASSLYGDRNTEAFF.

J is TRBJ1-2 and V is TRBV5-1; 7 bases are shared with TRBD1. CDR1 and CDR2 from the germline V gene are SGHRS and YFSETQ. The CDR3 spans 15 residues. The trim removed 5 bases at V and 7 bases at J, leaving 14 bases unmatched. As DNA, the CDR3 is TGCGCCAGCAGTACAGGGGATTCAGGAGGTCTTGGCTACACCTTC. Protein sequence: CASSTGDSGGLGYTF.

The genes are TRBV28 and TRBJ2-7, with no clear D. CDR3 length equals 13 residues. V lost 2 bases and J lost 2, with 7 bases in between. The germline V gene has CDR1 MDHEN and CDR2 SYDVKM. The CDR3 region is CASSLKRTYEQYF. The CDR3 bases are TGTGCCAGCAGTTTAAAGCGCACCTACGAGCAGTACTTC.

This clone has more than one count but fewer than ten. The chain employs TRBV18 and TRBJ2-7; 10 positions agree with TRBD2. From germline, CDR1 is KGHSH and CDR2 LQKENI. The CDR3 loop spans 19 amino acids. V shed 3 bases and J 1 base; nucleotides not matched to a gene: 15. This chain's CDR3 is CASSPTTSGAKTLSYEQYF. In nucleotides, the CDR3 is TGTGCCAGCTCACCTACTACTAGCGGGGCAAAAACGCTTTCCTACGAGCAGTACTTC.

There are a few counts of this clone. The genes are TRBV5-1 and TRBJ1-1; possibly TRBD1 for D (6 bases). CDR1 SGHRS and CDR2 YFSETQ come from the germline V gene. V lost 2 bases and J 4 bases, leaving 9 bases between the germline ends. CDR3 length: 13 amino acids. CDR3 sequence reads: CASSFDRTTEAFF. As DNA, the CDR3 is TGCGCCAGCAGCTTCGACAGGACCACTGAAGCTTTCTTT. Filled out from reference TRBV5-1 and TRBJ1-1, the complete variable domain reads KAGVTQTPRYLIKTRGQQVTLSCSPISGHRSVSWYQQTPGQGLQFLFEYFSETQRNKGNFPGRFSGRQFSNSRSEMNVSTLELGDSALYLCASSFDRTTEAFFGQGTRLTVV.

This chain links TRBV2 with TRBJ2-2; a possible D gene is TRBD2 (6 bases). The ends were cut back, 6 bases at V and 6 bases at J, with 14 bases in the middle. Germline V gene lookup returns CDR1 SNHLY and CDR2 FYNNEI. The CDR3 consists of 14 residues. In DNA form, the CDR3 reads TGTGCCAGCAGGGGGGGACGGCTCTCCGGGGAGCTGTTTTTT. As protein: CASRGGRLSGELFF.

The chain employs TRBV6-1 and TRBJ2-5, with D hard to call. The CDR3 extends over 14 amino acids. Germline V gives CDR1 MNHNS, CDR2 SASEGT. V lost 0 bases and J 7 bases, leaving 12 bases between the germline ends. In nucleotides, the CDR3 is TGTGCCAGCAGTGAAGCCCCAGATTTAGCGACCCAGTACTTC. Its translation: CASSEAPDLATQYF.

In its sample, this clone was seen a few times. The V gene is TRBV29-1, the J gene TRBJ1-1, with TRBD1 matching over 7 bases. J gave up 1 base and V 7 bases, and 3 bases lay outside the gene matches. This CDR3 comprises 12 residues. Germline-derived CDR1 and CDR2 are SQVTM and ANQGSEA. The CDR3 region is CSARTGNTEAFF. For the CDR3, the DNA is TGCAGCGCCCGGACAGGGAACACTGAAGCTTTCTTT.

CDR3 region: CSVAWQGGETQYF. CDR3 nucleotides: TGCAGCGTTGCGTGGCAGGGGGGCGAGACCCAGTACTTC. J is TRBJ2-5 and V is TRBV29-1; D may be TRBD1 (7 bases). CDR3 size: 13 residues. Per germline, CDR1 SQVTM and CDR2 ANQGSEA. With 4 bases removed from V and 5 bases from J, the gap between germline ends came to 14 bases.

The V and J genes are TRBV2 and TRBJ1-5; the D gene is possibly TRBD1 (6 bases). The CDR3 length is 13 residues. Germline CDR1 reads SNHLY; CDR2 reads FYNNEI. V was trimmed by 5 bases and J by 8 bases, leaving 13 bases between them. The CDR3 sequence is CASSRAGDKPQHF. Here the CDR3 DNA reads TGTGCCAGCAGTAGGGCAGGGGATAAGCCCCAGCATTTT.

The rearrangement uses TRBV28 and TRBJ1-2, with 7 bases lining up with TRBD1. The J segment lost 5 bases and the V segment lost 8 bases, leaving 2 bases of the junction unmatched. CDR3 length: 11 residues. Germline lookup yields CDR1 MDHEN and CDR2 SYDVKM. CDR3: CASEQGYGYTF. CDR3 nucleotide sequence: TGTGCCAGCGAACAGGGGTATGGCTACACCTTC.

The gene calls are TRBV11-1 and TRBJ2-2; 9 bases match TRBD1. The V segment lost 0 bases and the J segment 6 bases; nucleotides outside the gene matches: 2. CDR1 and CDR2 from the germline V gene are SGHAT and FQDESV (reference sequence). The CDR3 loop spans 15 amino acids. DNA for the CDR3: TGTGCCAGCAGCTTAGCGCGGACAGGGGCCGGGGAGCTGTTTTTT. Protein: CASSLARTGAGELFF.

The chain joins TRBV2 to TRBJ2-4, with TRBD1 as a possible D gene (5 bases). The CDR3 contains 15 residues. The V gene lost 3 bases and the J gene lost 0 bases, with 9 bases spanning the gap. Germline V gives CDR1 SNHLY, CDR2 FYNNEI. For the CDR3, the DNA is TGTGCCAGCAGTGACGGACACCTAGCCAAAAACATTCAGTACTTC. As protein: CASSDGHLAKNIQYF.

This rearrangement joins TRBV18 to TRBJ1-2; TRBD1 matches 7 bases. CDR1 is KGHSH, CDR2 LQKENI, per germline. There are 16 residues in the CDR3. Trimming cost V 3 bases and J 1 base; bases outside gene matches: 8. DNA of the CDR3: TGTGCCAGCTCACCGGTTTCGGGACAGCTTAACTATGGCTACACCTTC. Its protein is CASSPVSGQLNYGYTF.

The chain recombines TRBV3-1 (or the pseudogene TRBV3-2) with TRBJ1-2; TRBD1 aligns across 9 bases. The V gene's germline CDR1 is LGHDT and CDR2 YNNKEL (reference sequence). The V and J ends lost 4 bases and 4 bases, in that order; junction bases with no gene match: 10. The CDR3 totals 16 residues. CDR3 bases: TGTGCCAGCAGCCTCTCAACAGGGGGCCCAGGCTATGGCTACACCTTC. Translating gives CASSLSTGGPGYGYTF.

This chain connects TRBV18 to TRBJ2-7; tentative D call: TRBD2 (5 bases). The CDR3 spans 15 residues. Germline V gene lookup returns CDR1 KGHSH and CDR2 LQKENI. V was clipped by 2 bases and J by 5 bases, with 16 bases between them. CDR3 residues: CASSPTTAGRNEQYF. The DNA for the CDR3 is TGTGCCAGCTCACCAACCACTGCGGGTCGGAACGAGCAGTACTTC.

J is TRBJ2-1 and V is TRBV9; D may be TRBD2 (5 bases). Trimming shortened V by 4 bases and J by 3 bases, and 14 bases separated the two germline ends. The CDR3 extends over 15 amino acids. Per the germline V gene, CDR1 is SGDLS and CDR2 is YYNGEE. The CDR3 region has the DNA TGTGCCAGCAGCCCCCTAGCAGAGGGCTACAATGAGCAGTTCTTC. It translates to CASSPLAEGYNEQFF.

This clone has only a few counts. V gene TRBV2 combines with J gene TRBJ2-7; no clear D gene. This CDR3 contains 11 residues. The V end was cut by 6 bases, the J end by 3 bases, with 6 bases between. Germline V gene data show CDR1 as SNHLY and CDR2 as FYNNEI. Here the CDR3 reads CASRENYEQYF. CDR3 nucleotide sequence: TGTGCCAGCAGGGAGAACTACGAGCAGTACTTC.

The chain links TRBV18 to TRBJ2-5, with TRBD2 identical over 9 bases. This CDR3 region has 17 residues. The V segment lost 1 base and the J segment 4 bases; nucleotides outside the gene matches: 10. Germline loops: CDR1 KGHSH, CDR2 LQKENI. The CDR3 DNA reads as TGTGCCAGCTCACCACGTGGGGCTAGCGGGGAAGGAGAGACCCAGTACTTC. It translates to CASSPRGASGEGETQYF.

CDR3: CASSHLDRGGEQYF. Written as DNA, the CDR3 is TGTGCCAGCAGCCATTTGGACAGGGGGGGAGAGCAGTACTTC. The chain uses TRBV3-1 (or the pseudogene TRBV3-2) and TRBJ2-7; 10 bases match TRBD1. Germline-derived CDR1 and CDR2 are LGHDT and YNNKEL (reference sequence). The CDR3 is made up of 14 amino acids. V shed 3 bases, J shed 7 bases, and the junction held 6 bases outside the gene matches.

The sample holds a few counts of this clone. The chain couples TRBV19 to TRBJ1-1; TRBD1 matches 8 bases. The CDR3 is 13 residues long. The germline V gene encodes CDR1 LNHDA and CDR2 SQIVND (reference sequence). V lost 5 bases to trimming and J lost 7 bases; unmatched junction nucleotides: 6. Here the CDR3 reads CASSARGRDEAFF. The CDR3 region has the DNA TGTGCCAGTAGTGCCAGGGGGCGGGATGAAGCTTTCTTT.

The chain couples TRBV3-1 (or the pseudogene TRBV3-2) to TRBJ2-5, with TRBD1 identical over 12 bases. The CDR3 is made up of 18 amino acids. After removal of 2 bases from V and 5 bases from J, the junction contained 12 bases not matched to a gene. CDR1 LGHDT and CDR2 YNNKEL come from the germline V gene (reference sequence). In DNA form, the CDR3 reads TGTGCCAGCAGCCAATCTACGTCAGGGACAGGGGGCAGCGAGACCCAGTACTTC. This gives the protein CASSQSTSGTGGSETQYF.

The chain carries TRBV29-1 and TRBJ2-5; 9 bases line up with TRBD1. V lost 1 base and J lost 5; bases outside the gene matches: 5. CDR1 is SQVTM and CDR2 is ANQGSEA in the germline V gene. The CDR3 is 14 residues long. CDR3 bases: TGCAGCGTTGAAGCTAACAGGGGGCTTGAGACCCAGTACTTC. Protein product: CSVEANRGLETQYF.

This chain links TRBV5-6 with TRBJ1-6; TRBD1 matches at 10 bases. There are 19 residues in the CDR3. CDR1 and CDR2 from the germline V gene are SGHDT and YYEEEE. V lost 4 bases, J lost 0 bases, and 10 bases stayed unmatched. In nucleotides, the CDR3 is TGTGCCAGCAGCCATTATCGGGGACAGGGGAGCTCCTATAATTCACCCCTCCACTTT. Translated: CASSHYRGQGSSYNSPLHF.

The gene calls are TRBV30 and TRBJ1-1, with D perhaps TRBD1 (6 bases). V gave up 5 bases and J gave up 0 bases, with 10 bases separating them. The CDR3 has 13 amino acids. The germline CDR1 and CDR2 sequences are GTSNPN and SVGIG (reference sequence). CDR3 sequence: CAWVGQLNTEAFF. CDR3 nucleotides: TGTGCCTGGGTGGGACAATTGAACACTGAAGCTTTCTTT. The full variable domain, rest sourced from reference TRBV30 and TRBJ1-1, is SQTIHQWPATLVQPVGSPLSLECTVEGTSNPNLYWYRQAAGRGLQLLFYSVGIGQISSEVPQNLSASRPQDRQFILSSKKLLLSDSGFYLCAWVGQLNTEAFFGQGTRLTVV.

V is TRBV3-1 (or the pseudogene TRBV3-2) and J is TRBJ2-3; 14 nucleotides agree with TRBD2. V shed 5 bases and J 5 bases; nucleotides not matched to a gene: 6. Germline CDR1 and CDR2: LGHDT and YNNKEL (reference sequence). This CDR3 is built from 16 residues. The CDR3 coding sequence is TGTGCCAGCAGCTTCCGGACTAGCGGGGGGAGAGATACGCAGTATTTT. It is translated as CASSFRTSGGRDTQYF.

J is TRBJ2-5 and V is TRBV5-1; D is possibly TRBD2 (6 bases). This CDR3 is 17 amino acids long. Looked up from germline, CDR1 is SGHRS and CDR2 is YFSETQ. Trimming removed 5 bases from V and 0 bases from J, with 20 bases in between. Here the CDR3 reads CASSVPVRDSYQETQYF. CDR3 DNA: TGCGCCAGCAGTGTCCCCGTCAGGGACTCGTACCAAGAGACCCAGTACTTC.

The V and J genes are TRBV4-1 and TRBJ2-1; 10 bases fit TRBD2. Germline V gene lookup returns CDR1 MGHRA and CDR2 YSYEKL. The CDR3 sequence is 16 residues long. Trimming took 2 bases from V and 7 from J; bases not matched to a gene: 8. CDR3 loop: CASSQPTSGLRNEQFF. CDR3 nucleotides: TGCGCCAGCAGCCAACCGACTAGCGGGCTGAGGAATGAGCAGTTCTTC.

For the CDR3, the DNA is TGTGCCAGTAGTATAGTCCTGCAACCTACAGGGAACGAGCAGTACTTC. The encoded protein is CASSIVLQPTGNEQYF. The chain recombines TRBV19 with TRBJ2-7, with a possible D match to TRBD1 (6 bases). Germline V gene lookup returns CDR1 LNHDA and CDR2 SQIVND (reference sequence). This CDR3 contains 16 residues. V was clipped by 1 base and J by 5 bases, with 18 bases between them.